Listed below are T cell receptor beta chains from one sample, sequenced in a study of CD8+ T cells in alopecia areata. Assay: immunoSEQ multiplex PCR; the TCRdb copy retains only in-frame clones and omits some. This sample has 12,000 or so clones, with over 60% found just once. The sequencing sample was made of skin. The receptor source for this set is a human donor with alopecia areata. Both conserved end residues are part of each CDR3. D genes are given only for firm matches. Rows give clone size only sometimes, using once, few, many, or a class for an expanded clone.

d_gene	v_gene	j_gene	abundance	CDR3aa	CDR3nt
TRBD1	TRBV7-9	TRBJ1-2	few	CASSRDTGVDYGYTF	TGTGCCAGCAGCCGCGATACAGGGGTGGACTATGGCTACACCTTC
TRBD1	TRBV7-2	TRBJ1-2	NA	CASSPVWDRVDGYTF	TGTGCCAGCAGCCCAGTATGGGACAGGGTGGATGGCTACACCTTC
NA	TRBV30	TRBJ2-1	NA	CAWSVLASNNEQFF	TGTGCCTGGAGTGTACTAGCCTCTAACAATGAGCAGTTCTTC
TRBD2	TRBV6-6	TRBJ2-1	NA	CASSPSGRVVDEQFF	TGTGCCAGCAGCCCGAGCGGGAGAGTTGTAGATGAGCAGTTCTTC
NA	TRBV19	TRBJ2-3	NA	CASSGQLPTDTQYF	TGTGCCAGTAGTGGACAGCTTCCCACAGATACGCAGTATTTT
NA	TRBV6-1	TRBJ2-1	once	CASTRWNEQFF	TGTGCCAGCACCCGGTGGAATGAGCAGTTCTTC
NA	TRBV7-9	TRBJ1-2	NA	CASSLEANYGYTF	TGTGCCAGCAGCTTAGAAGCTAACTATGGCTACACCTTC
TRBD2	TRBV7-9	TRBJ2-2	NA	CASINRGGLAIGELFF	TGTGCCAGCATTAACCGGGGGGGACTAGCGATCGGGGAGCTGTTTTTT
NA	TRBV6-1	TRBJ2-3	NA	CASRDTGTDTQYF	TGTGCCAGCAGGGATACAGGCACAGATACGCAGTATTTT
NA	TRBV11-2	TRBJ2-5	NA	CASSLVGRETQYF	TGTGCCAGCAGCTTAGTCGGGAGAGAGACCCAGTACTTC
NA	TRBV5-4	TRBJ2-3	NA	CASSWDPSTDTQYF	TGTGCCAGCAGTTGGGACCCTAGCACAGATACGCAGTATTTT
NA	TRBV25-1	TRBJ2-1	few	CASRNRQNEQFF	TGTGCCAGCAGAAACCGTCAGAATGAGCAGTTCTTC
NA	TRBV9	TRBJ2-3	NA	CASSQGRTIYTQYF	TGTGCCAGCAGCCAAGGACGGACCATCTATACGCAGTATTTT
TRBD2	TRBV10-1	TRBJ2-6	NA	CASSGGSSGANVLTF	TGCGCCAGCAGCGGGGGGTCCTCTGGGGCCAACGTCCTGACTTTC
NA	TRBV5-1	TRBJ2-2	NA	CASSSQANTGELFF	TGCGCCAGCAGCTCCCAGGCGAACACCGGGGAGCTGTTTTTT
TRBD2	TRBV9	TRBJ2-5	NA	CASSPGLPRETQYF	TGTGCCAGCAGCCCGGGACTACCGCGGGAGACCCAGTACTTC
NA	TRBV18	TRBJ2-3	NA	CASSPRASLADTQYF	TGTGCCAGCTCACCCAGGGCCTCTCTTGCAGATACGCAGTATTTT
NA	TRBV5-1	TRBJ1-5	few	CASSLGGTDNQPQHF	TGCGCCAGCAGCTTGGGCGGGACGGACAATCAGCCCCAGCATTTT
TRBD2	TRBV11-2	TRBJ2-5	once	CASSLEAGGRETQYF	TGTGCCAGCAGCTTAGAGGCGGGAGGTCGAGAGACCCAGTACTTC
NA	TRBV11-1	TRBJ2-1	NA	CASSTRTQKVEQFF	TGTGCCAGCAGCACCCGGACACAGAAGGTCGAGCAGTTCTTC
NA	TRBV10-3	TRBJ2-7	few	CAISAQVGSYEQYF	TGTGCCATCAGTGCCCAGGTAGGATCCTACGAGCAGTACTTC
NA	TRBV4-2	TRBJ2-5	NA	CASSQDPGQGETQYF	TGTGCCAGCAGCCAAGATCCGGGGCAGGGGGAGACCCAGTACTTC
TRBD1	TRBV28	TRBJ1-2	large	CASSPSFTGGWYGYTF	TGTGCCAGCAGCCCGAGTTTTACAGGGGGCTGGTATGGCTACACCTTC
NA	TRBV2	TRBJ1-1	NA	CASSYGTMTEAFF	TGTGCCAGCAGTTACGGGACGATGACTGAAGCTTTCTTT
TRBD1	TRBV6-5	TRBJ2-7	NA	CASSYFVTGGEQYF	TGTGCCAGCAGTTACTTCGTGACAGGGGGCGAGCAGTACTTC
NA	TRBV7-3	TRBJ2-1	NA	CASSLNVDYNNEQFF	TGTGCCAGCAGCTTAAACGTGGACTATAACAATGAGCAGTTCTTC
NA	TRBV6-5	TRBJ2-5	few	CASSPRIQETQYF	TGTGCCAGCAGTCCCCGAATCCAAGAGACCCAGTACTTC
NA	TRBV6-5	TRBJ2-5	NA	CASSYAGWETQYF	TGTGCCAGCAGTTACGCAGGGTGGGAGACCCAGTACTTC
TRBD1	TRBV7-2	TRBJ1-1	once	CASSSGQGRRNTEAFF	TGTGCCAGCAGCTCCGGACAGGGGAGGAGGAACACTGAAGCTTTCTTT
TRBD2	TRBV7-2	TRBJ2-3	few	CASSISGVPDTQYF	TGTGCCAGCAGCATTAGCGGGGTTCCGGATACGCAGTATTTT
TRBD2	TRBV4-1	TRBJ2-1	medium-sized	CASSQGPASGRNEQFF	TGCGCCAGCAGCCAAGGACCGGCTAGCGGGAGGAATGAGCAGTTCTTC
NA	TRBV2	TRBJ2-3	once	CASRGSPSVFADTQYF	TGTGCCAGCAGGGGGTCGCCTAGTGTGTTCGCAGATACGCAGTATTTT
NA	TRBV5-1	TRBJ2-7	few	CASSPTSRLGEQYF	TGCGCCAGCAGCCCCACATCCCGTTTGGGGGAGCAGTACTTC
TRBD1	TRBV10-3	TRBJ1-2	NA	CAISELGQLYGYTF	TGTGCCATCAGTGAGTTGGGACAGCTCTATGGCTACACCTTC
NA	TRBV5-4	TRBJ2-7	NA	CASSFNRVEQYF	TGTGCCAGCAGCTTCAACAGGGTCGAGCAGTACTTC
TRBD1	TRBV5-1	TRBJ2-7	few	CASSYRTGPYEQYF	TGCGCCAGCAGCTATCGGACAGGACCCTACGAGCAGTACTTC
NA	TRBV19	TRBJ2-1	NA	CASTEFVRLLGSYNEQFF	TGTGCCAGTACAGAGTTCGTTAGGCTGCTCGGATCCTACAATGAGCAGTTCTTC
NA	TRBV9	TRBJ2-3	few	CASSPLRAGRDTQYF	TGTGCCAGCAGCCCGTTGAGGGCGGGGAGAGATACGCAGTATTTT
TRBD1	TRBV6-6	TRBJ2-1	NA	CASSRPRQGDEQFF	TGTGCCAGCAGTCGCCCACGACAGGGGGACGAGCAGTTCTTC
TRBD2	TRBV7-9	TRBJ2-2	NA	CASSRLAGGANTGELFF	TGTGCCAGCAGTCGACTAGCGGGGGGCGCGAACACCGGGGAGCTGTTTTTT
NA	TRBV7-7	TRBJ2-5	NA	CASSLPGSKTQYF	TGTGCTAGCAGCTTACCCGGCAGTAAGACCCAGTACTTC
NA	TRBV30	TRBJ2-7	NA	CAYLKYEQYF	TGTGCCTACTTGAAATACGAGCAGTACTTC
TRBD2	TRBV7-2	TRBJ2-1	few	CASSLGGGGLYNEQFF	TGTGCCAGCAGCTTAGGCGGGGGGGGTCTCTACAATGAGCAGTTCTTC
NA	TRBV6-6	TRBJ2-7	NA	CASSYSILDEQYF	TGTGCCAGCAGTTACTCCATCCTGGACGAGCAGTACTTC
NA	TRBV19	TRBJ2-1	many	CASSPPVTNEQFF	TGTGCCAGTAGTCCCCCGGTCACCAATGAGCAGTTCTTC
TRBD2	TRBV13	TRBJ2-3	NA	CASSLVGLAGMTDTQYF	TGTGCCAGCAGCTTAGTCGGACTAGCGGGGATGACAGATACGCAGTATTTT
NA	TRBV18	TRBJ2-1	NA	CASSQDRYNEQFF	TGTGCCAGCTCACAGGACAGATACAATGAGCAGTTCTTC